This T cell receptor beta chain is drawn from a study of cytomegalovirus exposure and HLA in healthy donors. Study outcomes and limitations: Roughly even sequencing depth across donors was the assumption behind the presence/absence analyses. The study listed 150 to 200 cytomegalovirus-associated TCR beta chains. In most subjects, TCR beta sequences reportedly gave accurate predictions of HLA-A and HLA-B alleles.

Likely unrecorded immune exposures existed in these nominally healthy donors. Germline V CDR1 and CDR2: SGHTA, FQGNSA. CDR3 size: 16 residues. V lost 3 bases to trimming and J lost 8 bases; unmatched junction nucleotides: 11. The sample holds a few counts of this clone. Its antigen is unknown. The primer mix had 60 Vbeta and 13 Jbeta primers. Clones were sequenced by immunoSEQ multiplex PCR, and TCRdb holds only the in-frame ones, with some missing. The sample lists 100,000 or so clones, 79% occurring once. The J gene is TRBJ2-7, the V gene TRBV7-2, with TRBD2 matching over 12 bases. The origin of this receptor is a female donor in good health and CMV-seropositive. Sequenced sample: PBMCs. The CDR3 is CASSFLPTSGGRQQYF. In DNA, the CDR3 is TGTGCCAGCAGCTTCCTCCCCACTAGCGGGGGGAGACAGCAGTACTTC. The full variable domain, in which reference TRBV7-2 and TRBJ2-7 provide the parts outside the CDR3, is GAGVSQSPSNKVTEKGKDVELRCDPISGHTALYWYRQSLGQGLEFLIYFQGNSAPDKSGLPSDRFSAERTGGSVSTLTIQRTQQEDSAVYLCASSFLPTSGGRQQYFGPGTRLTVT.